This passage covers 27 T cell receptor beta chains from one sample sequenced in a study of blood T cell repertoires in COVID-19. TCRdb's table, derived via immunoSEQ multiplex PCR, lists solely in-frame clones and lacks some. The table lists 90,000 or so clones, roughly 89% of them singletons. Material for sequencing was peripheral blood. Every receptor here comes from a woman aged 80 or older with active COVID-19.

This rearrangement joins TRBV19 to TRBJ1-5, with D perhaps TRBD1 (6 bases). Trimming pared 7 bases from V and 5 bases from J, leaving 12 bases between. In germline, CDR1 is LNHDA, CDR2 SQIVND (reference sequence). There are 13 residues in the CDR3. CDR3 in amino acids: CASKHRADQPQHF. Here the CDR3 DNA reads TGTGCCAGTAAACACAGGGCGGATCAGCCCCAGCATTTT.

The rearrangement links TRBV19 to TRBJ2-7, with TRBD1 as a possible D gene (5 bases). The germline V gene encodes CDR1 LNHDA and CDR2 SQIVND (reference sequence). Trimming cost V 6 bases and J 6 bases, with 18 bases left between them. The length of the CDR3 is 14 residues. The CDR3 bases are TGTGCCAGTAGCCGAACAGCAGGGTTTGGCGAGCAGTACTTC. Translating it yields CASSRTAGFGEQYF.

CDR3 in DNA: TGCGCCAGCAGCTCCGGGACTAGCGGGAGACGAACCGGGGAGCTGTTTTTT. This codes for CASSSGTSGRRTGELFF. The rearrangement links TRBV5-1 to TRBJ2-2; 14 nucleotides agree with TRBD2. Germline lookup yields CDR1 SGHRS and CDR2 YFSETQ. This CDR3 has 17 amino acids. After removal of 3 bases from V and 5 bases from J, the junction contained 6 bases not matched to a gene.

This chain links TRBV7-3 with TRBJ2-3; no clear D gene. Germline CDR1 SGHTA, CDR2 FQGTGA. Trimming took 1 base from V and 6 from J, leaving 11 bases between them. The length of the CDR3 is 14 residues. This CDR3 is CASSLNPGLDTQYF. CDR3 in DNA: TGTGCCAGCAGCTTAAATCCGGGTTTGGATACGCAGTATTTT.

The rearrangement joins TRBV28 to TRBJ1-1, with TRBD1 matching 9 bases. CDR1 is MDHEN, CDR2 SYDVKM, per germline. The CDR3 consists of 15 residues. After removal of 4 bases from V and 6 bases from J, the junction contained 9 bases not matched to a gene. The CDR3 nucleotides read TGTGCCAGCAGTTCTCCGGGACAGGGCTCGGCTGAAGCTTTCTTT. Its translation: CASSSPGQGSAEAFF.

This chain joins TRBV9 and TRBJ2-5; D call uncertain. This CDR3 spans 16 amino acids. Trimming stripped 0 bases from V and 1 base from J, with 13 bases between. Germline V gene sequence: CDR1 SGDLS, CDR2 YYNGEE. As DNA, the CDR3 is TGTGCCAGCAGCGTAGTCCCCAGTGCAGGCCAAGAGACCCAGTACTTC. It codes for CASSVVPSAGQETQYF.

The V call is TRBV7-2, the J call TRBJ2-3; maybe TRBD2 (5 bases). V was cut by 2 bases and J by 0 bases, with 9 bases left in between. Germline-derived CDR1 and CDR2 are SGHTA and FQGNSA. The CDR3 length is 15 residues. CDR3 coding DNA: TGTGCCAGCAGCTTATGGAGCGGCAGCACAGATACGCAGTATTTT. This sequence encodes CASSLWSGSTDTQYF.

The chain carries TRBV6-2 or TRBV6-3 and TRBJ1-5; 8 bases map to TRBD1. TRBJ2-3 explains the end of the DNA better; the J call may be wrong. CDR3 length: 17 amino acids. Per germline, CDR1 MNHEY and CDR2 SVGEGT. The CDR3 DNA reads TGTGCCAGCAGTGTTTGGACAGGGCAGTTGGGCAATCAGCCCCAGTATTTT. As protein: CASSVWTGQLGNQPQYF.

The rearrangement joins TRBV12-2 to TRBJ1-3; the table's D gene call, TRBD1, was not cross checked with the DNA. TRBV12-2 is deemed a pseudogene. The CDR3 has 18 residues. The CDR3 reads CESRLKSGTGLGRNTIYF. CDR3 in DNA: TGTGAAAGTCGCTTAAAGTCAGGGACAGGCTTGGGAAGAAACACCATATATTTT.

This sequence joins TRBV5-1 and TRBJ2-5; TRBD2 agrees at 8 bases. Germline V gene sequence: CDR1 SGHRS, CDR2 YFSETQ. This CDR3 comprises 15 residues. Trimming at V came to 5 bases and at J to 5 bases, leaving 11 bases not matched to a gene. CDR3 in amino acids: CASRETGRAEETQYF. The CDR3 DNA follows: TGCGCCAGCAGGGAGACCGGGAGGGCCGAGGAGACCCAGTACTTC. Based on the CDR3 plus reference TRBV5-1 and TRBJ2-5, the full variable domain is KAGVTQTPRYLIKTRGQQVTLSCSPISGHRSVSWYQQTPGQGLQFLFEYFSETQRNKGNFPGRFSGRQFSNSRSEMNVSTLELGDSALYLCASRETGRAEETQYFGPGTRLLVL.

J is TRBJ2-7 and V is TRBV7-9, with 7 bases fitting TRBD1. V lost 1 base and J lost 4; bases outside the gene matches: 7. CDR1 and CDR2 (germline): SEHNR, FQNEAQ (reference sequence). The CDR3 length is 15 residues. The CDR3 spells CASSLGEGGSYEQYF. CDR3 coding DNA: TGTGCCAGCAGCTTAGGCGAAGGGGGCTCTTACGAGCAGTACTTC. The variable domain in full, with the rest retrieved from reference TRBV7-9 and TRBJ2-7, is DTGVSQNPRHKITKRGQNVTFRCDPISEHNRLYWYRQTLGQGPEFLTYFQNEAQLEKSRLLSDRFSAERPKGSFSTLEIQRTEQGDSAMYLCASSLGEGGSYEQYFGPGTRLTVT.

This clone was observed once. CDR3 nucleotide sequence: TGTGCCAGCAGCTTACCATCCGGCTACGAGCAGTACTTC. Translation gives CASSLPSGYEQYF. The chain carries TRBV11-1 and TRBJ2-7; D is uncertain. The V end lost 2 bases, the J end lost 3 bases, and 8 bases lay between the germline ends. Germline loops: CDR1 SGHAT, CDR2 FQDESV (reference sequence). The CDR3 totals 13 residues.

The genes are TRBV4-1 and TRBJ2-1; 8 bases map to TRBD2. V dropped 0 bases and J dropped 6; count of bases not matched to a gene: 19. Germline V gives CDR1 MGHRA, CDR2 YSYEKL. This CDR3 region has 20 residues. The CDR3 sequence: CASSQDKRERELVLSNEQFF. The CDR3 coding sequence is TGCGCCAGCAGCCAAGATAAGCGGGAGCGGGAGCTGGTTTTGAGCAATGAGCAGTTCTTC.

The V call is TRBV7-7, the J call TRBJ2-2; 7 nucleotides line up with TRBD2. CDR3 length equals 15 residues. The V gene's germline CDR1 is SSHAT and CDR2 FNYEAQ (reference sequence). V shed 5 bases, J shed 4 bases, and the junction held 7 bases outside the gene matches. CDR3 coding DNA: TGTGCCAGCAGCCCGGCGGGAGTGGGCACCGGGGAGCTGTTTTTT. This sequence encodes CASSPAGVGTGELFF.

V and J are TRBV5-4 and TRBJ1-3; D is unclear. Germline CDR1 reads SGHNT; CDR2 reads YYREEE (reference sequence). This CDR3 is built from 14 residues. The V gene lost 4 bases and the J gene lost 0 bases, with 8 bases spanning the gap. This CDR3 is CASSGSYSGNTIYF. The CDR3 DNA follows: TGTGCCAGCAGCGGTTCCTACTCTGGAAACACCATATATTTT.

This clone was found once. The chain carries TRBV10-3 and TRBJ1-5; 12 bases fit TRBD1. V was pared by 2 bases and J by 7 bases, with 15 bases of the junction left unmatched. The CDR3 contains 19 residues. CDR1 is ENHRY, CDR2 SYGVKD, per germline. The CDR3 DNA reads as TGTGCCATCAGTGAGACTCCGGGACAGGGGGCGCCTATGGACCAGCCCCAGCATTTT. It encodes CAISETPGQGAPMDQPQHF.

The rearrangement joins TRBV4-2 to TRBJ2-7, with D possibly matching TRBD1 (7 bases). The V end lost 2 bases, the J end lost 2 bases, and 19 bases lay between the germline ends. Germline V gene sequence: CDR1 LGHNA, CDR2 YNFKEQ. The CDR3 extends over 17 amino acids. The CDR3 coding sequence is TGTGCCAGCAGCCAAACGGCCGCCAGGGGGGCTACCTACGAGCAGTACTTC. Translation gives CASSQTAARGATYEQYF.

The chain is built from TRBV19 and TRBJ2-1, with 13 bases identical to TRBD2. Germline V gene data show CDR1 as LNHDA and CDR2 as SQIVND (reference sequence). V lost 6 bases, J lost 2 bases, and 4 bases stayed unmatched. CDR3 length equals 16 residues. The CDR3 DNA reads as TGTGCCAGTAGCGGACTAGCGGGAGCTGCCTACAATGAGCAGTTCTTC. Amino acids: CASSGLAGAAYNEQFF.

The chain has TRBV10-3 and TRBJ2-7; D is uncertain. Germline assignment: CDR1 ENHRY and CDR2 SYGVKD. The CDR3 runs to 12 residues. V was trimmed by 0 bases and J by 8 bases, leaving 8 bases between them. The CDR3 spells CAISESISKQYF. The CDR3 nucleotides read TGTGCCATCAGTGAGTCTATCAGTAAGCAGTACTTC.

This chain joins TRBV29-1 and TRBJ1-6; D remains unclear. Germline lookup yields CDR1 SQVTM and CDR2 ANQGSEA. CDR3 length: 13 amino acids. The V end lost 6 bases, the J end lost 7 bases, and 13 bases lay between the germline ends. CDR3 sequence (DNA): TGCAGCGTCTCAATCGAGGGCAATTCACCCCTCCACTTT. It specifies CSVSIEGNSPLHF.

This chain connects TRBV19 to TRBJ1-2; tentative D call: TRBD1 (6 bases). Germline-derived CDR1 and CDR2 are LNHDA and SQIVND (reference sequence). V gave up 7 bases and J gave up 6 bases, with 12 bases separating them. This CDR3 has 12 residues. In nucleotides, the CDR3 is TGTGCCAGTACGATCAGGGGAAATGGCTACACCTTC. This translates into CASTIRGNGYTF.

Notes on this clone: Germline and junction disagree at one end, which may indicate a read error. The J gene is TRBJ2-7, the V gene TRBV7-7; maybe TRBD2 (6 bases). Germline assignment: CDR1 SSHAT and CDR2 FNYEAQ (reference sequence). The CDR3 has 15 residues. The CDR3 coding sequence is TGTGCTAGCAGCTTAGCTCCCGGGACTCCCTACGAGCAGTACTTC. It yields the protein CASSLAPGTPYEQYF.

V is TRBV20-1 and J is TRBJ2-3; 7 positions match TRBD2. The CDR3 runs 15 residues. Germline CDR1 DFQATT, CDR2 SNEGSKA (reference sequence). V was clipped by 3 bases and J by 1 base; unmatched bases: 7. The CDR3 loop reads CSASRQSGGTDTQYF. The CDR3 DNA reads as TGCAGTGCTAGTCGCCAAAGCGGGGGCACAGATACGCAGTATTTT.

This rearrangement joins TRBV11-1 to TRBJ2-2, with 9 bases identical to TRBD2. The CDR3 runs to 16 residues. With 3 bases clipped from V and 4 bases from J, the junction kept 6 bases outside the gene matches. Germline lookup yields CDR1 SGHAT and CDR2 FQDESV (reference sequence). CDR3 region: CASSFGGRAFTGELFF. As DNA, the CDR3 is TGTGCCAGCAGCTTTGGCGGGAGGGCCTTCACCGGGGAGCTGTTTTTT.

CDR3 loop: CAISESGTGGYEQYF. The DNA for the CDR3 is TGTGCCATCAGTGAGTCCGGGACAGGGGGCTACGAGCAGTACTTC. The V and J genes are TRBV10-3 and TRBJ2-7; 11 bases match TRBD1. Germline V gene data show CDR1 as ENHRY and CDR2 as SYGVKD. The V segment lost 0 bases and the J segment 3 bases; nucleotides outside the gene matches: 1. The CDR3 has 15 amino acids.

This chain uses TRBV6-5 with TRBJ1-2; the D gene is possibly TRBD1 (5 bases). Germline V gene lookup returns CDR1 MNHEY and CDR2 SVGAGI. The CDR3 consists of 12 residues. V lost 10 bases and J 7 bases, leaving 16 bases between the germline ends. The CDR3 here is CANSRGGSGYTF. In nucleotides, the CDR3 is TGTGCCAATTCGCGGGGGGGATCTGGCTACACCTTC.

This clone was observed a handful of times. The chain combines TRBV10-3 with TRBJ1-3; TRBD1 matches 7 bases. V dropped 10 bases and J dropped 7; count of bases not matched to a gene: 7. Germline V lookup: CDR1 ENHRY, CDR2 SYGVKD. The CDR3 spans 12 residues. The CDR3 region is CATRDRGNTIYF. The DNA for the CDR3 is TGTGCCACCCGGGACAGAGGTAACACCATATATTTT.